This TCR beta chain was profiled in a study of graft-versus-host responses after intestinal transplantation (dated by TCRdb to the early 2020s). The study in broad terms: The transplants that recipients got were multivisceral, liver-intestinal, or isolated intestinal. Every recipient was given anti-thymocyte globulin induction, then maintenance tacrolimus and steroids for two to three years. A peak of at least 4% donor T cells among recipient peripheral blood mononuclear cells was the definition used for donor T cell macrochimerism. Rather than being sequenced by the commercial service, samples from a few later patients were sequenced in-house on an Illumina MiSeq and processed with MiXCR. A cohort of 24 intestinal transplant recipients, including one retransplant, was enrolled, and a few patients lacking pretransplant specimens were excluded. Bulk TCR-beta CDR3 sequencing was used to track graft-versus-host and host-versus-graft alloreactive T cell clones in the graft, circulation and bone marrow after intestinal transplantation. To identify alloreactive clones, pre-transplant mixed lymphocyte reaction products were sequenced and compared with unstimulated pre-transplant donor and recipient T cells. Here is what the overall study found, with its caveats: GvH clones were found in recipient bone marrow, and some of the GvH clones appeared earlier in ileal mucosa or blood, which is consistent with an intestinal mucosal origin. Early after transplant, declines in HvG clones were associated with peak levels of circulating GvH clones. The relatively low number and heterogeneity of intestinal transplant patients limited the conclusions. In the allografts of patients with donor T cell macrochimerism, GvH to HvG T cell clonal ratios were high.

The germline V gene (reference sequence) supplies CDR1 SEHNR and CDR2 FQNEAQ. Trimming takes 5 bases off V and 3 bases off J; junction bases not matched to a gene: 10. The cysteine opens and the phenylalanine closes a CDR3 of 15 amino acids. The CDR3 DNA has 45 bases and is translated from base 1. Of note for this clone: Its recognized antigen is unknown. Qualities for individual bases were not recorded, and no much larger clone is one base off.

To isolate intraepithelial and lamina propria lymphocytes from graft specimens, dithiothreitol, EDTA incubations and collagenase D digestion were used. Bulk TCR-beta sequencing was performed on serial intestinal graft biopsy specimens collected as late as 600 days after transplant. The library was built by means of the immunoSEQ multiplex PCR assay. For most patients, high-throughput TCR-beta CDR3 sequencing of genomic DNA was performed by Adaptive Biotechnologies. For the original study's pipeline: Adaptive's ImmunoSEQ software supplied the TCR sequencing data for 15 to 20 patients, while MiXCR and VDJtools were used to process a few other patients. CDR3 nucleotide sequences shared between donor and recipient were removed because their origin could not be assigned. To count as alloreactive, a clone needed at least 2-fold expansion over unstimulated cells and a minimum CFSE-low frequency of 0.002% (template counts) or 0.001% (read counts). Mappable clones were those detected in sequenced pre-transplant spleen, lymph node, or MLR CFSE-low populations of the donor or recipient. Cumulative frequency of alloreactive clones was calculated as a percentage of all sequences weighted by copy number. This immuneACCESS table, as held by TCRdb, lists in-frame sequences with V and J called but not all clones. Of the missing ones, under half trace to an unresolved V gene in checked studies; the others have no known cause. V and J calls and clone size come straight from that table; D and trimming were deduced from the DNA. In all, the sample holds 13,000 or so clones, and around two thirds of those were seen once. Less than 9% of the sample goes to the ten largest clones.

The source of this sequence is a human patient who received an intestinal transplant, so some T cells may come from the graft donor. The source material was ileum tissue, sampled 16 days after intestinal transplant. Rearrangement joined TRBV7-9 to TRBJ2-7; TRBD2 agrees with 7 junctional bases. The DNA sequence follows: TGTGCCAGCAGCCCCCCAGAGGGAGGGGACTACGAGCAGTACTTC. Translated, this is CASSPPEGGDYEQYF.